One and the same sample provided the 31 T cell receptor beta chains below, sequenced in a study of shared clonotypes between healthy human individuals. The data were produced by immunoSEQ multiplex PCR, yet TCRdb's version contains in-frame clones alone and is incomplete. The table lists fewer than 1.6 million clones, about 98.5% of them singletons, with 0.36% in the top ten. The sample consisted of naive CD4+ T cells sorted from blood. Subset in this sample: CD45RA+ positively selected. These receptors all come from a young man in good health.

The CDR3 DNA is TGTGCCAGCAGCCAAGGGACTAGCGGGAAATTTCGCGAGCAGTACTTC. The encoded protein is CASSQGTSGKFREQYF. The chain is built from TRBV7-9 and TRBJ2-7; 13 nucleotides align to TRBD2. This CDR3 has 16 residues. After removal of 5 bases from V and 6 bases from J, the junction contained 10 bases not matched to a gene. The germline V gene encodes CDR1 SEHNR and CDR2 FQNEAQ (reference sequence).

The chain has TRBV30 and TRBJ1-2; TRBD1 agrees at 11 bases. Trimming removed 3 bases from V and 6 bases from J; junction bases left unmatched: 3. The CDR3 is made up of 13 amino acids. Germline CDR1 GTSNPN, CDR2 SVGIG (reference sequence). CDR3 nucleotides: TGTGCCTGGAGGGACAGGGGGCGTCATGGCTACACCTTC. Residues: CAWRDRGRHGYTF. Filled out from reference TRBV30 and TRBJ1-2, the complete variable domain reads SQTIHQWPATLVQPVGSPLSLECTVEGTSNPNLYWYRQAAGRGLQLLFYSVGIGQISSEVPQNLSASRPQDRQFILSSKKLLLSDSGFYLCAWRDRGRHGYTFGSGTRLTVV.

This chain joins TRBV18 and TRBJ2-2, with D possibly being TRBD2 (6 bases). This CDR3 has 17 amino acids. CDR1 is KGHSH, CDR2 LQKENI, per germline. V dropped 5 bases and J dropped 5 bases, with 21 bases sitting between them. The CDR3 DNA reads as TGTGCCAGCTCAAAAGTCGGGACGCCCGGGAGAACCGGGGAGCTGTTTTTT. Its protein product is CASSKVGTPGRTGELFF.

The rearrangement joins TRBV15 to TRBJ2-7; D is tentatively TRBD1 or TRBD2 (5 bases each). Trimming removed 3 bases at V and 3 bases at J, with 12 bases between. Germline V lookup: CDR1 LNHNV, CDR2 YYDKDF (reference sequence). There are 14 residues in the CDR3. The DNA of the CDR3 is TGTGCCACCAGCAGGGGGGTCCAGGGCTACGAGCAGTACTTC. Residues: CATSRGVQGYEQYF. Filled out from reference TRBV15 and TRBJ2-7, the complete variable domain reads DAMVIQNPRYQVTQFGKPVTLSCSQTLNHNVMYWYQQKSSQAPKLLFHYYDKDFNNEADTPDNFQSRRPNTSFCFLDIRSPGLGDTAMYLCATSRGVQGYEQYFGPGTRLTVT.

The rearrangement links TRBV25-1 to TRBJ1-2, with 9 bases aligning to TRBD1. CDR3 length equals 13 residues. In germline, CDR1 is MGHDK, CDR2 SYGVNS. The V gene end was trimmed by 4 bases and the J gene end by 7 bases; junction bases not matched to a gene: 4. The CDR3 DNA follows: TGTGCCAGCAGTGTGGGACAGGGTAGTGGCTACACCTTC. Translation gives CASSVGQGSGYTF.

CDR3 bases: TGTGCCAGCAGTGAATACGGGGTAAGGGGCATTCAGTACTTC. Its translation: CASSEYGVRGIQYF. The J gene is TRBJ2-4, the V gene TRBV2; TRBD1 or TRBD2 may be the D gene (5 bases each). The CDR3 has 14 residues. Between the trimmed V and J ends, which lost 2 bases and 9 bases, there was a span of 14 bases. Germline V gene data show CDR1 as SNHLY and CDR2 as FYNNEI.

The chain couples TRBV11-3 to TRBJ2-5, with 14 bases fitting TRBD2. Per the germline V gene, CDR1 is SGHNT and CDR2 is YENEEA. Trimming took 5 bases from V and 1 from J; bases not matched to a gene: 9. The CDR3 spans 18 residues. The CDR3 DNA reads as TGTGCCAGCAGCCCCGGGACTAGCGGGAGTGTCCCCCAAGAGACCCAGTACTTC. It encodes CASSPGTSGSVPQETQYF.

The chain is built from TRBV6-1 and TRBJ1-5; D call uncertain. Germline V CDR1 and CDR2: MNHNS, SASEGT. The CDR3 has 12 residues. V lost 8 bases and J 6 bases, leaving 11 bases between the germline ends. Written as DNA, the CDR3 is TGTGCCAGCCAGTTCTGGGCTCAGCCCCAGCATTTT. Protein: CASQFWAQPQHF.

A single count supports this clone. This specimen includes other DNA sequences encoding the same CDR3. The chain is built from TRBV15 and TRBJ2-7; D gene ambiguous. The CDR3 is made up of 13 amino acids. CDR1 and CDR2 (germline): LNHNV, YYDKDF (reference sequence). The V and J ends lost 0 bases and 2 bases respectively, with 5 bases between them. The CDR3: CATSRDSTYEQYF. For the CDR3, the DNA is TGTGCCACCAGCAGAGATTCCACCTACGAGCAGTACTTC.

The chain uses TRBV18 and TRBJ1-1, with TRBD1 matching 11 bases. The CDR3 has 15 residues. Trimming at V came to 3 bases and at J to 5 bases, leaving 5 bases not matched to a gene. Per germline, CDR1 KGHSH and CDR2 LQKENI. The DNA of the CDR3 is TGTGCCAGCTCACCCCGGACAGGGGGCGAAACTGAAGCTTTCTTT. This translates into CASSPRTGGETEAFF. Variable domain in full (rest from reference TRBV18 and TRBJ1-1): NAGVMQNPRHLVRRRGQEARLRCSPMKGHSHVYWYRQLPEEGLKFMVYLQKENIIDESGMPKERFSAEFPKEGPSILRIQQVVRGDSAAYFCASSPRTGGETEAFFGQGTRLTVV.

Only one count was recorded for this clone. The chain recombines TRBV18 with TRBJ1-2, with D possibly matching TRBD1 (5 bases). V was pared by 6 bases and J by 7 bases, with 15 bases between. Germline CDR1 is KGHSH and CDR2 is LQKENI. This CDR3 contains 13 residues. As DNA, the CDR3 is TGTGCCAGCTCTAGCCTGGGGACTAGTGGCTACACCTTC. It is translated as CASSSLGTSGYTF.

The table lists this clone with a count of one. CDR3 amino acids: CASSRSGTEIRELFF. As DNA, the CDR3 is TGCGCCAGCAGCAGGTCCGGGACAGAAATCCGGGAGCTGTTTTTT. The V and J genes are TRBV5-1 and TRBJ2-2; TRBD1 matches at 7 bases. Germline assignment: CDR1 SGHRS and CDR2 YFSETQ. This CDR3 contains 15 residues. The V gene end was trimmed by 4 bases and the J gene end by 9 bases; junction bases not matched to a gene: 12.

This rearrangement joins TRBV5-4 to TRBJ2-7, with TRBD2 matching 10 bases. Germline V lookup: CDR1 SGHNT, CDR2 YYREEE (reference sequence). CDR3 length equals 15 residues. With 4 bases clipped from V and 6 bases from J, the junction kept 10 bases outside the gene matches. CDR3 in amino acids: CASSHPGTSVGEQYF. The DNA for the CDR3 is TGTGCCAGCAGCCACCCCGGGACTAGCGTCGGCGAGCAGTACTTC.

The chain joins TRBV5-1 to TRBJ2-2; TRBD2 matches 8 bases. Per the germline V gene, CDR1 is SGHRS and CDR2 is YFSETQ. The V and J ends lost 0 bases and 4 bases, in that order; junction bases with no gene match: 2. The length of the CDR3 is 15 residues. CDR3 DNA: TGCGCCAGCAGCTTGGATGGGACTAGCACCGGGGAGCTGTTTTTT. Protein: CASSLDGTSTGELFF.

The rearrangement uses TRBV4-1 and TRBJ2-7, with TRBD2 matching 8 bases. The CDR3 length is 15 residues. Germline CDR1 reads MGHRA; CDR2 reads YSYEKL. V lost 2 bases to trimming and J lost 4 bases; unmatched junction nucleotides: 7. CDR3 DNA sequence: TGCGCCAGCAGCCAAAGACTTAGCGGGATATACGAGCAGTACTTC. This gives the protein CASSQRLSGIYEQYF.

The CDR3 spells CASSQLARSSYNEQFF. CDR3 coding DNA: TGCGCCAGCAGCCAATTAGCTAGGAGCTCCTACAATGAGCAGTTCTTC. This chain connects TRBV4-3 to TRBJ2-1; D uncertain. V was clipped by 2 bases and J by 0 bases, with 11 bases between them. Germline lookup yields CDR1 LGHNA and CDR2 YSLEER. There are 16 residues in the CDR3.

The V and J genes are TRBV18 and TRBJ1-4; 9 bases align to TRBD1. The CDR3 sequence is 15 residues long. Germline assignment: CDR1 KGHSH and CDR2 LQKENI. After removal of 3 bases from V and 4 bases from J, the junction contained 3 bases not matched to a gene. CDR3 sequence (DNA): TGTGCCAGCTCACCCTTGACAGGGGGTAATGAAAAACTGTTTTTT. Translation: CASSPLTGGNEKLFF.

CDR3 sequence: CASSRGTYNEQFF. DNA for the CDR3: TGTGCCAGCAGCCGCGGGACCTACAATGAGCAGTTCTTC. The chain recombines TRBV11-3 with TRBJ2-1, with D possibly TRBD2 on 6 matching bases. From germline, CDR1 is SGHNT and CDR2 YENEEA. Trimming shortened V by 5 bases and J by 2 bases, and 7 bases separated the two germline ends. This CDR3 contains 13 residues.

The V and J genes are TRBV5-1 and TRBJ2-1, with D hard to call. CDR3 length: 15 residues. In germline, CDR1 is SGHRS, CDR2 YFSETQ. V was trimmed by 7 bases and J by 1 base, leaving 15 bases between them. The CDR3 DNA reads as TGCGCCAGCGGATCCTCGGTAGGGTCCTACAATGAGCAGTTCTTC. This codes for CASGSSVGSYNEQFF.

This chain connects TRBV18 to TRBJ2-3; 7 bases match TRBD1. Trimming removed 3 bases from V and 4 bases from J; junction bases left unmatched: 16. This CDR3 comprises 18 residues. CDR1 KGHSH and CDR2 LQKENI come from the germline V gene. CDR3 nucleotide sequence: TGTGCCAGCTCACCTTTGACAGGGACCCGACTCACACCAGATACGCAGTATTTT. This sequence encodes CASSPLTGTRLTPDTQYF.

V is TRBV4-3 and J is TRBJ2-7; maybe TRBD1 (6 bases). The length of the CDR3 is 16 residues. Germline CDR1 is LGHNA and CDR2 is YSLEER. Deletions cut 1 base from V and 2 bases from J, with 15 bases between. This CDR3 reads CASSQGSPGQTYEQYF. The CDR3 DNA follows: TGCGCCAGCAGCCAAGGCAGCCCGGGACAAACCTACGAGCAGTACTTC.

The rearrangement links TRBV13 to TRBJ2-5; maybe TRBD2 (5 bases). Germline V gene sequence: CDR1 PRHDT, CDR2 FYEKMQ (reference sequence). The CDR3 contains 14 residues. Between the trimmed V and J ends, which lost 3 bases and 4 bases, there was a span of 12 bases. CDR3 amino acids: CASSLRRLVETQYF. As DNA, the CDR3 is TGTGCCAGCAGCTTGAGGAGGTTGGTAGAGACCCAGTACTTC. Combining the CDR3 with reference TRBV13 and TRBJ2-5 gives the whole variable domain AAGVIQSPRHLIKEKRETATLKCYPIPRHDTVYWYQQGPGQDPQFLISFYEKMQSDKGSIPDRFSAQQFSDYHSELNMSSLELGDSALYFCASSLRRLVETQYFGPGTRLLVL.

This chain joins TRBV5-6 and TRBJ1-1; 7 positions match TRBD1. Germline-derived CDR1 and CDR2 are SGHDT and YYEEEE. The CDR3 extends over 15 amino acids. V lost 4 bases to trimming and J lost 0 bases; unmatched junction nucleotides: 6. CDR3 nucleotides: TGTGCCAGCAGCCTCCCGGGACAGATGAACACTGAAGCTTTCTTT. Its protein product is CASSLPGQMNTEAFF.

CDR3 bases: TGCAGTGCTCAGCCAGGCCCTAAAGCTTTCTTT. It codes for CSAQPGPKAFF. The chain joins TRBV20-1 to TRBJ1-1, with D hard to call. V was shortened by 5 bases and J by 9 bases, with 13 bases between the two germline ends. CDR1 is DFQATT and CDR2 is SNEGSKA in the germline V gene (reference sequence). This CDR3 is 11 amino acids long.

The chain carries TRBV28 and TRBJ2-7; 7 bases match TRBD2. V lost 6 bases and J lost 6; bases outside the gene matches: 5. The CDR3 totals 12 residues. Germline V gene sequence: CDR1 MDHEN, CDR2 SYDVKM. CDR3 sequence: CASSIAGREQYF. CDR3 sequence (DNA): TGTGCCAGCAGCATAGCGGGCCGCGAGCAGTACTTC. The full variable domain, in which reference TRBV28 and TRBJ2-7 provide the parts outside the CDR3, is DVKVTQSSRYLVKRTGEKVFLECVQDMDHENMFWYRQDPGLGLRLIYFSYDVKMKEKGDIPEGYSVSREKKERFSLILESASTNQTSMYLCASSIAGREQYFGPGTRLTVT.

The sample holds one count of this clone. The J gene is TRBJ2-7, the V gene TRBV7-9; 9 nucleotides agree with TRBD2. CDR1 and CDR2 from the germline V gene are SEHNR and FQNEAQ (reference sequence). V shed 0 bases, J shed 1 base, and the junction held 10 bases outside the gene matches. CDR3 length: 18 amino acids. CDR3 sequence (DNA): TGTGCCAGCAGCTTAGCGCCGGTAGGGGGACTAGCTTCCTACGAGCAGTACTTC. It is translated as CASSLAPVGGLASYEQYF.

This chain connects TRBV30 to TRBJ2-7; D possibly corresponds to TRBD1 (5 bases). Trimming took 5 bases from V and 6 from J, leaving 23 bases between them. This CDR3 is 15 amino acids long. Germline loops: CDR1 GTSNPN, CDR2 SVGIG (reference sequence). The CDR3 coding sequence is TGTGCCTGGGCTTTAGGGGCCAGGGTCCCAACCGAGCAGTACTTC. Amino acid sequence: CAWALGARVPTEQYF.

For this clone: Distinct nucleotide sequences in the sample also encode this CDR3. The rearrangement links TRBV7-2 to TRBJ1-4, with D tentatively TRBD1 (6 bases). The CDR3 totals 13 residues. Germline V gene lookup returns CDR1 SGHTA and CDR2 FQGNSA. Deletions cut 0 bases from V and 7 bases from J, with 6 bases between. The CDR3 region is CASSLAGGEKLFF. CDR3 bases: TGTGCCAGCAGCTTAGCAGGGGGTGAAAAACTGTTTTTT.

This chain joins TRBV30 and TRBJ1-4, with D possibly being TRBD1 (6 bases). The CDR3 extends over 15 amino acids. The germline CDR1 and CDR2 sequences are GTSNPN and SVGIG (reference sequence). The V end was cut by 5 bases, the J end by 0 bases, with 13 bases between. This CDR3 reads CAWGGQIATNEKLFF. Here the CDR3 DNA reads TGTGCCTGGGGGGGACAAATCGCAACTAATGAAAAACTGTTTTTT.

This chain joins TRBV7-3 and TRBJ1-1; 9 positions match TRBD1. This CDR3 has 12 amino acids. Germline values: CDR1 SGHTA, CDR2 FQGTGA. V trimming: 5 bases; J trimming: 9 bases; junction bases outside the gene matches: 4. For the CDR3, the DNA is TGTGCCAGCAGCGTGACAGGGGGTAAAGCTTTCTTT. Translating it yields CASSVTGGKAFF.

Note on this clone: Within the sample, other DNA sequences also encode this same CDR3. The chain has TRBV9 and TRBJ1-1; 9 nucleotides match TRBD1. CDR3 size: 14 residues. Trimming cost V 2 bases and J 4 bases; bases outside gene matches: 3. CDR1 is SGDLS, CDR2 YYNGEE, per germline. The CDR3 sequence is CASSVTGGGTEAFF. The CDR3 bases are TGTGCCAGCAGCGTCACAGGGGGCGGCACTGAAGCTTTCTTT.